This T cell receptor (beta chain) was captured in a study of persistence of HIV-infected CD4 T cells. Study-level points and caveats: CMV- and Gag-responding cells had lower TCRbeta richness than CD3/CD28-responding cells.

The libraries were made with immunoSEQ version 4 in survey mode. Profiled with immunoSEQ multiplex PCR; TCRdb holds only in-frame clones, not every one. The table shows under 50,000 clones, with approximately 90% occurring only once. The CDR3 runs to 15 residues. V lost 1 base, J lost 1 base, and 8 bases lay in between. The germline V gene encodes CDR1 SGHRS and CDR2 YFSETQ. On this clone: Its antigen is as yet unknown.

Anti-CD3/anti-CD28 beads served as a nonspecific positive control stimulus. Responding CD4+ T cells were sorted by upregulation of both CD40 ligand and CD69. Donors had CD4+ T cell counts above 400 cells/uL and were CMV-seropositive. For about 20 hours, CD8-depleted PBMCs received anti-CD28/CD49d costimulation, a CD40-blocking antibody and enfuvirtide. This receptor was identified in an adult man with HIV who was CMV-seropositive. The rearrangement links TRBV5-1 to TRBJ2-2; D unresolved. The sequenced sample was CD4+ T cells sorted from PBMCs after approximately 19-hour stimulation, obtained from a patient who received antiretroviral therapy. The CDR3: CASSLRAGNTGELFF. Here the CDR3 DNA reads TGCGCCAGCAGCTTGAGGGCTGGGAACACCGGGGAGCTGTTTTTT.